This T cell receptor beta chain was observed in a study of cytomegalovirus exposure and HLA in healthy donors. This PCR relied on a set of 60 Vbeta primers and 13 Jbeta primers. Repertoires were generated with immunoSEQ multiplex PCR, while TCRdb's copy carries only in-frame clones and drops some. The sample includes some 170,000 clones, just under 80% of them seen just once. This clone was counted between two and nine times. The CDR3 runs to 15 residues. The germline CDR1 and CDR2 sequences are SNHLY and FYNNEI. V dropped 6 bases and J dropped 7; count of bases not matched to a gene: 9. The receptor was isolated from a female donor in good health and CMV-seronegative. This chain uses TRBV2 with TRBJ2-2; 9 bases are shared with TRBD1. The sample taken for sequencing was PBMCs. The CDR3 region has the DNA TGTGCCAGCAGGGGAACAGGGGGCAGGATCGGGGAGCTGTTTTTT. Translation gives CASRGTGGRIGELFF.